Below, 23 T cell receptor beta chains from the same sample are listed, as sequenced in a study of cytomegalovirus exposure and HLA in healthy donors. The primer mix had 60 Vbeta and 13 Jbeta primers. The method was immunoSEQ multiplex PCR; TCRdb's version includes in-frame clones alone and lacks a portion of them. The data show roughly 100,000 clones, roughly 66% seen once. Sequenced material: PBMCs. The receptors stem from a woman between 45 and 65 years old in good health and CMV-seronegative.

The rearrangement uses TRBV21-1 and TRBJ2-7; no check of the table's D call, TRBD2, against the DNA was made. TRBV21-1 is listed as a pseudogene. The CDR3 extends over 15 amino acids. For the CDR3, the DNA is TGTGCCAGCAGCCCATGGGGCGGGAGAACTGGCGAGCAGTACTTC. Translating gives CASSPWGGRTGEQYF.

This clone was recorded only once. V usage is TRBV5-1 and J usage is TRBJ1-4; 7 nucleotides line up with TRBD1. Germline CDR1 and CDR2: SGHRS and YFSETQ. The CDR3 has 15 residues. J was trimmed by 8 bases and V by 4 bases; bases with no gene match: 11. In nucleotides, the CDR3 is TGCGCCAGCAGCCCGACAGGGTCGGGTGGAGAAAAACTGTTTTTT. Translation: CASSPTGSGGEKLFF.

This chain connects TRBV29-1 to TRBJ2-3; 13 bases map to TRBD2. The germline V gene encodes CDR1 SQVTM and CDR2 ANQGSEA. With 5 bases clipped from V and 4 bases from J, the junction kept 3 bases outside the gene matches. This CDR3 is 14 amino acids long. CDR3 amino acids: CSVTGLAGPDTQYF. The CDR3 bases are TGCAGCGTTACGGGACTAGCGGGGCCAGATACGCAGTATTTT.

The rearrangement uses TRBV7-9 and TRBJ1-1; 10 bases line up with TRBD1. CDR3 size: 17 residues. The V gene end was trimmed by 4 bases and the J gene end by 6 bases; junction bases not matched to a gene: 14. The V gene's germline CDR1 is SEHNR and CDR2 FQNEAQ (reference sequence). CDR3 nucleotides: TGTGCCAGCAGCTCATTTTTTGGGTCAGACAGGGGGCCTGAAGCTTTCTTT. Residues: CASSSFFGSDRGPEAFF.

The V and J genes are TRBV7-9 and TRBJ1-2; TRBD1 might be the D (6 bases). V was pared by 1 base and J by 7 bases, with 13 bases between. The germline V gene has CDR1 SEHNR and CDR2 FQNEAQ (reference sequence). The CDR3 consists of 14 residues. Written as DNA, the CDR3 is TGTGCCAGCAGCTTAGTGGCAGGGGAATGTGGCTACACCTTC. Protein: CASSLVAGECGYTF.

The chain employs TRBV9 and TRBJ2-1; 8 bases agree with TRBD2. V trimming: 2 bases; J trimming: 5 bases; junction bases outside the gene matches: 9. The V gene's germline CDR1 is SGDLS and CDR2 YYNGEE. The CDR3 is 16 amino acids. CDR3: CASSVKAGGSHNEQFF. Written as DNA, the CDR3 is TGTGCCAGCAGCGTTAAGGCGGGAGGTTCCCACAATGAGCAGTTCTTC.

The rearrangement uses TRBV19 and TRBJ1-5; the match to TRBD1 covers 9 bases. With 1 base clipped from V and 6 bases from J, the junction kept 4 bases outside the gene matches. In germline, CDR1 is LNHDA, CDR2 SQIVND (reference sequence). There are 15 residues in the CDR3. In DNA, the CDR3 is TGTGCCAGTAGTATAGGGACAGGGGAAGGTCAGCCCCAGCATTTT. As protein: CASSIGTGEGQPQHF.

There are a few counts of this clone. V and J are TRBV7-8 and TRBJ2-5; 7 bases are shared with TRBD1. Per the germline V gene, CDR1 is SGHVS and CDR2 is FQNEAQ. V was pared by 1 base and J by 0 bases, with 2 bases of the junction left unmatched. This CDR3 contains 15 residues. CDR3 sequence (DNA): TGTGCCAGCAGCTTAGAACAGGGGTACCAAGAGACCCAGTACTTC. This sequence encodes CASSLEQGYQETQYF.

The chain is built from TRBV5-1 and TRBJ1-4; TRBD1 matches 7 bases. Germline lookup yields CDR1 SGHRS and CDR2 YFSETQ. The CDR3 runs 15 residues. The junction had 9 bases not matched to a gene; V was cut back by 4 bases and J by 6 bases. CDR3 residues: CASSERQGPDEKLFF. Here the CDR3 DNA reads TGCGCCAGCAGCGAAAGACAGGGACCTGATGAAAAACTGTTTTTT.

The chain couples TRBV6-5 to TRBJ1-1; no reliable D call. The CDR3 is made up of 11 amino acids. V was trimmed by 8 bases and J by 4 bases, leaving 8 bases between them. Germline CDR1 is MNHEY and CDR2 is SVGAGI. The CDR3 DNA reads TGTGCCAGCGGACGGGGCACTGAAGCTTTCTTT. Its translation is CASGRGTEAFF.

This chain links TRBV18 with TRBJ1-1; possibly TRBD1 for D (6 bases). This CDR3 comprises 15 residues. Germline V gives CDR1 KGHSH, CDR2 LQKENI. V was pared by 4 bases and J by 2 bases, with 14 bases between. CDR3: CASSLTGHLNTEAFF. For the CDR3, the DNA is TGTGCCAGCTCACTGACGGGACACCTAAACACTGAAGCTTTCTTT.

Regarding this clone: Its ends do not fully match the called genes, so a read error is possible. This rearrangement joins TRBV5-8 to TRBJ2-5; 7 bases line up with TRBD1. Germline assignment: CDR1 SGHTS and CDR2 YDEGEE. The CDR3 runs to 13 residues. CDR3 amino acids: CASMTGTQGTQYF. CDR3 bases: TGTGCCAGCATGACAGGGACCCAAGGGACCCAGTACTTC.

This sequence joins TRBV9 and TRBJ2-3; 8 nucleotides match TRBD2. The CDR3 totals 17 residues. J gave up 5 bases and V 0 bases, and 11 bases lay outside the gene matches. Germline V gives CDR1 SGDLS, CDR2 YYNGEE. CDR3 region: CASSVATLREEGDTQYF. For the CDR3, the DNA is TGTGCCAGCAGCGTAGCTACTTTGCGGGAGGAAGGAGATACGCAGTATTTT.

The chain employs TRBV5-1 and TRBJ2-7, with TRBD2 as a possible D gene (5 bases). CDR1 SGHRS and CDR2 YFSETQ come from the germline V gene. CDR3 length equals 13 residues. V lost 2 bases and J lost 0, with 6 bases in between. The CDR3 bases are TGCGCCAGCAGCTTCGAGGGCTCCTACGAGCAGTACTTC. The encoded protein is CASSFEGSYEQYF.

J is TRBJ2-7 and V is TRBV27; 9 bases agree with TRBD1. V shed 10 bases, J shed 3 bases, and the junction held 10 bases outside the gene matches. The CDR3 contains 14 residues. Germline assignment: CDR1 MNHEY and CDR2 SMNVEV (reference sequence). The CDR3 spells CATHPGQGIYEQYF. The CDR3 DNA follows: TGTGCCACCCACCCGGGACAGGGCATCTACGAGCAGTACTTC.

The chain is built from TRBV28 and TRBJ2-5; 7 bases are shared with TRBD1. V lost 6 bases and J lost 0; bases outside the gene matches: 4. The germline V gene encodes CDR1 MDHEN and CDR2 SYDVKM. The CDR3 extends over 14 amino acids. In nucleotides, the CDR3 is TGTGCCAGCAGACCCGGGACAGACCAAGAGACCCAGTACTTC. This translates into CASRPGTDQETQYF.

This clone was picked up a small number of times. This rearrangement joins TRBV5-1 to TRBJ2-1, with D maybe TRBD2 (6 bases). V was trimmed by 4 bases and J by 0 bases, leaving 11 bases between them. This CDR3 spans 15 amino acids. The V gene's germline CDR1 is SGHRS and CDR2 YFSETQ. The CDR3 is CASSIGTPSYNEQFF. The CDR3 nucleotides read TGCGCCAGCAGCATAGGGACTCCCTCCTACAATGAGCAGTTCTTC.

This clone has a handful of counts. The chain recombines TRBV28 with TRBJ2-5; D might be TRBD2 (6 bases). This CDR3 is 16 amino acids long. The V and J ends lost 5 bases and 1 base respectively, with 17 bases between them. Looked up from germline, CDR1 is MDHEN and CDR2 is SYDVKM. The CDR3 sequence: CASSVPGLLVQETQYF. CDR3 coding DNA: TGTGCCAGCAGTGTACCGGGACTCCTGGTCCAAGAGACCCAGTACTTC.

This clone was seen once. The genes are TRBV2 and TRBJ2-5; the match to TRBD2 covers 11 bases. Unmatched junction bases numbered 11, after V lost 3 bases and J lost 5 bases. The CDR3 sequence is 17 residues long. The germline V gene has CDR1 SNHLY and CDR2 FYNNEI. The CDR3 sequence is CASSETSGALRGETQYF. CDR3 DNA sequence: TGTGCCAGCAGTGAGACTAGCGGGGCCCTCCGGGGGGAGACCCAGTACTTC.

This chain uses TRBV11-2 with TRBJ1-1; D perhaps matches TRBD1 (6 bases). Germline loops: CDR1 SGHAT, CDR2 FQNNGV. V lost 3 bases and J lost 3, with 14 bases in between. CDR3 length: 15 residues. CDR3 bases: TGTGCCAGCAGCTTTTCTCAGGGGATGGACACTGAAGCTTTCTTT. Its translation: CASSFSQGMDTEAFF.

The chain has TRBV5-1 and TRBJ1-6, with D perhaps TRBD1 (5 bases). CDR3 length: 14 residues. CDR1 SGHRS and CDR2 YFSETQ come from the germline V gene. V was trimmed by 7 bases and J by 9 bases, leaving 17 bases between them. Written as DNA, the CDR3 is TGCGCCAGCGGTTCCACAGGTTTAGTTTCACCCCTCCACTTT. Residues: CASGSTGLVSPLHF.

The chain carries TRBV28 and TRBJ2-7; possible D gene TRBD2, 6 bases. V lost 3 bases to trimming and J lost 7 bases, with 13 bases between them. CDR1 and CDR2 from the germline V gene are MDHEN and SYDVKM. This CDR3 comprises 13 residues. Here the CDR3 reads CASSFGGMGEQYF. In DNA, the CDR3 is TGTGCCAGCAGTTTTGGGGGGATGGGGGAGCAGTACTTC.

This clone was counted only a few times. J is TRBJ1-2 and V is TRBV5-4, with 8 bases identical to TRBD1. CDR1 is SGHNT and CDR2 is YYREEE in the germline V gene (reference sequence). V was pared by 2 bases and J by 9 bases, with 6 bases of the junction left unmatched. This CDR3 spans 13 amino acids. Written as DNA, the CDR3 is TGTGCCAGCAGCTTAACCGGACAGGGCCGCTACACCTTC. Translation gives CASSLTGQGRYTF.